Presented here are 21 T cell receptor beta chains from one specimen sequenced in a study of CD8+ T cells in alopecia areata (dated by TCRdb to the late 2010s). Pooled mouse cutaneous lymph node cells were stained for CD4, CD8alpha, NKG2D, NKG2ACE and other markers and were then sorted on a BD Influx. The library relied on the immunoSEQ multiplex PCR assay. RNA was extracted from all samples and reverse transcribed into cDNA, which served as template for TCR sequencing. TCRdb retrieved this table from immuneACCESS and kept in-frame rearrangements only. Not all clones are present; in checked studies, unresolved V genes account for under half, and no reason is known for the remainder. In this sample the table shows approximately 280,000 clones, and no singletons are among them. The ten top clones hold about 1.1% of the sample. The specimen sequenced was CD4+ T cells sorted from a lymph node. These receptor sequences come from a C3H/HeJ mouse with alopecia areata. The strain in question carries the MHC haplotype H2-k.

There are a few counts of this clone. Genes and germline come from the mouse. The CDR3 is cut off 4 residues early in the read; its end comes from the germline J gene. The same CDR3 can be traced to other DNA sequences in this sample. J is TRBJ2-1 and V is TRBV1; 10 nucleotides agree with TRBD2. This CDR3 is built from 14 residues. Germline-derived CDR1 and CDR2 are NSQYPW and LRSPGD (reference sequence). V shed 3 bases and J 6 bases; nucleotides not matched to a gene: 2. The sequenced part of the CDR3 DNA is TGCACCTGCAGTGCTCTGGGGGGGCGTGCT. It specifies CTCSALGGRA. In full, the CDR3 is CTCSALGGRAEQFF.

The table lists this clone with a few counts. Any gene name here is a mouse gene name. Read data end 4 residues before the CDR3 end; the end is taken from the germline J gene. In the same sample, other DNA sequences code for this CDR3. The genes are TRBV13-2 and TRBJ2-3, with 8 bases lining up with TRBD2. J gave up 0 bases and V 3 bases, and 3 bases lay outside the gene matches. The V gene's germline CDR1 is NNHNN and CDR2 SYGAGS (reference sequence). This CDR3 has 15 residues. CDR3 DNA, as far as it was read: TGTGCCAGCGGTGGCACTGGGGGTAGTGCAGAA. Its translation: CASGGTGGSAE. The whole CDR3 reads CASGGTGGSAETLYF.

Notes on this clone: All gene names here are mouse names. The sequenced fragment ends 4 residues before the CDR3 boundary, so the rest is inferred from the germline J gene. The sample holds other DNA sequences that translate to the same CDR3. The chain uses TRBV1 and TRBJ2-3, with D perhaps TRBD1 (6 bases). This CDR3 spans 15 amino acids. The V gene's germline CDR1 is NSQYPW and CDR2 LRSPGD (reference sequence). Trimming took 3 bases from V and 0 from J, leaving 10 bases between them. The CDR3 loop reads CTCSAPTGSAETLYF. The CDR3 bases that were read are TGCACCTGCAGTGCCCCGACAGGCAGTGCAGAA.

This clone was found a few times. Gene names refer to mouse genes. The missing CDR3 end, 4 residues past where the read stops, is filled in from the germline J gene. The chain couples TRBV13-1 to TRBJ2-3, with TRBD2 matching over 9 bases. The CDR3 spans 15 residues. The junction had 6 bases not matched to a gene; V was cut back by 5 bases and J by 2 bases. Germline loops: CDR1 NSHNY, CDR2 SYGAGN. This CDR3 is CASSRTGGIAETLYF. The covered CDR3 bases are TGTGCCAGCAGCCGCACTGGGGGGATTGCAGAA.

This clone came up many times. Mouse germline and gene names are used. The CDR3 DNA, read in part, is TGTGCCAGCAGTTCCGGGACAGGGACCCTCTATGCT. This codes for CASSSGTGTLYA. The whole CDR3 protein reads CASSSGTGTLYAEQFF. The chain uses TRBV14 and TRBJ2-1; 9 bases agree with TRBD1. The sequence runs out 4 residues before the end of the CDR3; the remainder is reconstructed from the germline J gene. Per the germline V gene, CDR1 is SGHDT and CDR2 is FRDEAV. V was clipped by 3 bases and J by 3 bases; unmatched bases: 7. This CDR3 is 16 amino acids long.

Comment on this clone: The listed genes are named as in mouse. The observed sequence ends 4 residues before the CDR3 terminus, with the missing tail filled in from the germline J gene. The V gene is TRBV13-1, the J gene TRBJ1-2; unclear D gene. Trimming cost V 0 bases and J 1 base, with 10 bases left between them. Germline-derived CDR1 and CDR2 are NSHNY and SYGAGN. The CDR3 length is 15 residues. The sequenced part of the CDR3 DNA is TGTGCCAGCAGTGATGCATCAGGATTAAACTCC. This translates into CASSDASGLNS. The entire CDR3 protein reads CASSDASGLNSDYTF.

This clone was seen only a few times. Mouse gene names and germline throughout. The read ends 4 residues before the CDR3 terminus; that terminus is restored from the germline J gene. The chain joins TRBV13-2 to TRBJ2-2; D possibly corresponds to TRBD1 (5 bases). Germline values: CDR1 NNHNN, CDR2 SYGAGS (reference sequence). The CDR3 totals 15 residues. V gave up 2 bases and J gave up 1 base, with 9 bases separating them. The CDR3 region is CASGDARENTGQLYF. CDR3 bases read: TGTGCCAGCGGTGACGCCAGGGAAAACACCGGG.

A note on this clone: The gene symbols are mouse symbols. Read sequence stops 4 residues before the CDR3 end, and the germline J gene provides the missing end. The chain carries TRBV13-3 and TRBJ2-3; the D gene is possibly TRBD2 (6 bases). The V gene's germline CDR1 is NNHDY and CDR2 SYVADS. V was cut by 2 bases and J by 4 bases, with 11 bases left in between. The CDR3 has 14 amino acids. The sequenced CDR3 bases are TGTGCCAGCAGTGACTGGGGCCCGACAGAA. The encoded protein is CASSDWGPTE. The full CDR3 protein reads CASSDWGPTETLYF.

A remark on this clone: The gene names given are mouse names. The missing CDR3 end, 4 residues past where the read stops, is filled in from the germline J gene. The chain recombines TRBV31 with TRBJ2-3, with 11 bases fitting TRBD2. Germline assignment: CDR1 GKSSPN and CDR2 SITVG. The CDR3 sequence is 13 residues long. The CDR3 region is CALRLGGIETLYF. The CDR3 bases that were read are TGTGCCCTCCGACTGGGGGGGATAGAA.

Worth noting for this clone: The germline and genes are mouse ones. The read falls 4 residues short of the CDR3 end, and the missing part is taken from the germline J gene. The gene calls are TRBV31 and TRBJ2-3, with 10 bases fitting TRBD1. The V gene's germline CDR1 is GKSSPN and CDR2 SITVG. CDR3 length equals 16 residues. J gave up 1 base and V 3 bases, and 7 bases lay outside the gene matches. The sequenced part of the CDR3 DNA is TGTGCCTGGAGCCCTCCCGGGACAGGGGGTGCAGAA. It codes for CAWSPPGTGGAE. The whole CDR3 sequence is CAWSPPGTGGAETLYF.

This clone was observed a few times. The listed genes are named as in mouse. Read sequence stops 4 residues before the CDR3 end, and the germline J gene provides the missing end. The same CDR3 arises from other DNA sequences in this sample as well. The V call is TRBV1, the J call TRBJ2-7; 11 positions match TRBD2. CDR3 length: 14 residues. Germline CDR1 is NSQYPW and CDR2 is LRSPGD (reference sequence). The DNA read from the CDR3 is TGCACCTGCAGTGGGGGGACTGGGGGTTAT. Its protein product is CTCSGGTGGY. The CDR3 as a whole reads CTCSGGTGGYEQYF.

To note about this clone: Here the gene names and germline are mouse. CDR3 DNA, as far as it was read: TGTGCCAGCGGTGGGGACAGGGGGTACTATAATTCGCCC. Translated, it gives CASGGDRGYYNSP. The whole CDR3 is CASGGDRGYYNSPLYF. The chain links TRBV13-2 to TRBJ1-6; TRBD1 matches at 11 bases. The CDR3 extends 3 residues past the end of the read, so its final part is completed from the germline J gene. TRBJ1-6 is an open reading frame whose function is uncertain. This CDR3 contains 16 residues. Per germline, CDR1 NNHNN and CDR2 SYGAGS (reference sequence). Trimming cost V 3 bases and J 3 bases; bases outside gene matches: 2.

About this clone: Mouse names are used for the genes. The sequenced CDR3 bases are TGTGCCAGCAGACTCCTCGGGACAGGGACCAACACA. This encodes CASRLLGTGTNT. The whole CDR3 region reads CASRLLGTGTNTEVFF. The chain couples TRBV14 to TRBJ1-1; TRBD1 matches at 9 bases. The read terminates 4 residues before the CDR3 end, so the remaining end is supplied by the germline J gene. With V trimmed by 5 bases and J by 2 bases, 10 bases remained unmatched. This CDR3 region has 16 residues. The germline V gene encodes CDR1 SGHDT and CDR2 FRDEAV. The full variable domain, its missing parts supplied by reference TRBV14 and TRBJ1-1, is EAGVTQSPRYAVLQEGQAVSFWCDPISGHDTLYWYQQPRDQGPQLLVYFRDEAVIDNSQLPSDRFSAVRPKGTNSTLKIQSAKQGDTATYLCASRLLGTGTNTEVFFGKGTRLTVV.

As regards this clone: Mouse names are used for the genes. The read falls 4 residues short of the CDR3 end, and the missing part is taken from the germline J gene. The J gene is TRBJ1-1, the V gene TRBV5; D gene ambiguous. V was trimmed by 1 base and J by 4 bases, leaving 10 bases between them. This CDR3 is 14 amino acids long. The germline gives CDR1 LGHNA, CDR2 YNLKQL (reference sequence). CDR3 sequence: CASSQVGGFTEVFF. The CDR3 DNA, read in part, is TGTGCCAGCAGCCAAGTGGGTGGGTTCACA.

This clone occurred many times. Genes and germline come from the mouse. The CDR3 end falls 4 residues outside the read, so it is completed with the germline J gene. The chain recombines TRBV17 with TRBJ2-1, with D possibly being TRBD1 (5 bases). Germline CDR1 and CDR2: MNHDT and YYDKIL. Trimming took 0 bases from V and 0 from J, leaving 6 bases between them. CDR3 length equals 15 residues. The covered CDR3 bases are TGTGCTAGCAGTAGAGAGACAGCTAACTATGCT. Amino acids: CASSRETANYA. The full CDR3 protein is CASSRETANYAEQFF.

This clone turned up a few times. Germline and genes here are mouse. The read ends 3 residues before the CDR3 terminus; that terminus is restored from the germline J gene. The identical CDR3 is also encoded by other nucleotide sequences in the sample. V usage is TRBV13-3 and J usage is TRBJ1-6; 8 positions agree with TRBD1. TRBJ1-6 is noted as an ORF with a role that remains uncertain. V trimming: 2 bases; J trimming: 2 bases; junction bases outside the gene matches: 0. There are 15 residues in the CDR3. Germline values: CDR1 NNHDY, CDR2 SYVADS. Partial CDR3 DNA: TGTGCCAGCAGTGACAGGGGGCCCTATAATTCGCCC. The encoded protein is CASSDRGPYNSP. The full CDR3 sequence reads CASSDRGPYNSPLYF.

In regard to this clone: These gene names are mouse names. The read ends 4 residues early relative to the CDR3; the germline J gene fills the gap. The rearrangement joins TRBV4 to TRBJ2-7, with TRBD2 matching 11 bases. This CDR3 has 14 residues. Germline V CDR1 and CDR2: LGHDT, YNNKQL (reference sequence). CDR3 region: CASSPRDWGYEQYF. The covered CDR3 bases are TGTGCCAGCAGCCCCCGGGACTGGGGGTAT.

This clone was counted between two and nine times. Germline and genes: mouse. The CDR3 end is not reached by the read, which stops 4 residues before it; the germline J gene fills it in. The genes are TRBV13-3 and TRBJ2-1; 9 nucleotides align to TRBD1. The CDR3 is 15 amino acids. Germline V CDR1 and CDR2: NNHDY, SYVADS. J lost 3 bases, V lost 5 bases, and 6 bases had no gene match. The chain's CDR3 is CASRLGTGSYAEQFF. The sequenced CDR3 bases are TGTGCCAGCAGGCTCGGGACAGGGAGCTATGCT.

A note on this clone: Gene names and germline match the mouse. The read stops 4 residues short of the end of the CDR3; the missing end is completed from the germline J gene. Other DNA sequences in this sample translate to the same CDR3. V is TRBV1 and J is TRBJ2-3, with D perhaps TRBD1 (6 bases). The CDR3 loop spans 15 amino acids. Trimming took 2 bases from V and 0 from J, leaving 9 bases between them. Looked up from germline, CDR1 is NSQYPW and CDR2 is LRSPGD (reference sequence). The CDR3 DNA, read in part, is TGCACCTGCAGTGCAAGGGGACAAAGTGCAGAA. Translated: CTCSARGQSAE. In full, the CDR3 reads CTCSARGQSAETLYF.

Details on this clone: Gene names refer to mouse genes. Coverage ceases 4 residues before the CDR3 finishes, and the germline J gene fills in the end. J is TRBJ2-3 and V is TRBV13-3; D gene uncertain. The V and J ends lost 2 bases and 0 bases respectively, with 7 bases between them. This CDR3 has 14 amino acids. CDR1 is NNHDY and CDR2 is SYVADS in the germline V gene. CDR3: CASSDGRSAETLYF. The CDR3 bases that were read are TGTGCCAGCAGTGACGGCAGGAGTGCAGAA.

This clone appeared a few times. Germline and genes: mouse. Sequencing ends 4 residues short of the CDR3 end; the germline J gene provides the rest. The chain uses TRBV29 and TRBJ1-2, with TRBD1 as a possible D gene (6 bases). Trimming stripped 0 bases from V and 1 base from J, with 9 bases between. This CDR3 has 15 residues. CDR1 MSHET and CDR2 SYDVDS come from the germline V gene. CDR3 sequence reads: CASSLSGTINSDYTF. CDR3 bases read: TGTGCTAGCAGTTTATCGGGGACAATAAACTCC.